The following is a TCR beta chain sequence with its context. The data were obtained in a study of blood T cell repertoires in COVID-19. Study background: Acute-phase and convalescent COVID-19 samples originated in the United States, Italy and Spain.

After removal of 2 bases from V and 6 bases from J, the junction contained 2 bases not matched to a gene. CDR1 is KGHDR, CDR2 SFDVKD, per germline. CDR3 size: 13 residues. Authors' methods: Scientists estimated how many nucleated cells there were by amplifying reference gene primers. Assay used: immunoSEQ multiplex PCR; TCRdb lists only in-frame clones, some missing. The DNA was the basis for D and trimming; V, J and clone size are from that table. The table has approximately 500,000 clones, around 87% seen once. Participant-given clinical history determined each cohort assignment. This chain links TRBV24-1 with TRBJ1-1; 7 nucleotides match TRBD1. This TCR was sampled from a woman aged 40 to 50 who had recovered from COVID-19. Sequencing was carried out using PBMCs or T cells enriched from blood (not recorded which). The CDR3 DNA sequence: TGTGCCACCAGTGATTCTCAGGGGGCTGAAGCTTTCTTT. It yields the protein CATSDSQGAEAFF.